This T cell receptor (beta chain) is drawn from a study of identical twins. Overall study results and limits: Models predicted too little out-of-frame TCR alpha sharing in monozygotic twins. Weaker excess twin sharing was seen among beta out-of-frame sequences. Findings came from cross-sectional statistics, without long-term follow-up of donors.

The donor group consisted entirely of healthy Caucasians. This clonotype has only a few counts. Its antigen is not known. One entry per CDR3 protein results from TCRdb running MiXCR on the 5' RACE reads. The profile shows some 1,700,000 distinct CDR3 sequences, more than 30% of them singletons. V was cut by 0 bases and J by 0 bases, with 7 bases left in between. Germline CDR1 reads SGHDN; CDR2 reads FVKESK. This CDR3 comprises 15 residues. The chain uses TRBV14 and TRBJ2-3, with D unclear. This TCR derives from a newborn girl in good health. What was sequenced was cord blood. DNA of the CDR3: TGTGCCAGCAGCCAAGACTGGGGTAGCACAGATACGCAGTATTTT. Residues: CASSQDWGSTDTQYF.